This T cell receptor (beta chain) was profiled in a study of CD8+CD57+ T cells in acquired aplastic anemia. Overall study context: DNA per sorted CD4+ or CD8+ sample ranged about 0.17 to 30 ug, averaging roughly 3.5 ug. Study results and caveats: Shared by patients and controls, some 29 CD8+ CDR3s were abundant in patients.

All patients picked for sequencing had shown, by flow cytometry, an expansion of CD8+CD57+ cells. Severe acquired aplastic anemia was present in every patient. Patients had not yet gotten any therapy when their blood was taken for sampling. Profiling that covered TCR beta VDJ and CDR3 relied on genomic DNA as its template. TCRdb redid the calling of the reads with MiXCR, one entry per CDR3 protein. The repertoire includes 150,000 or so distinct CDR3 sequences, under 55% of them detected once, and 1.1% sits in the top ten. For this clonotype: Its antigen is as yet unknown.

CDR1 and CDR2 from the germline V gene are SNHLY and FYNNEI. The CDR3 loop spans 16 amino acids. V trimming: 8 bases; J trimming: 4 bases; junction bases outside the gene matches: 15. The sample consisted of sorted CD4+, CD8+, or CD8+CD57+ T cells (not recorded which) from PBMCs. The genes are TRBV2 and TRBJ2-7; 9 bases fit TRBD1. This sequence was found in a human donor with aplastic anemia. This CDR3 reads CASYGKFGDRAYEQYF. The CDR3 nucleotides are TGTGCCAGCTACGGTAAATTTGGGGACAGGGCGTACGAGCAGTACTTC.